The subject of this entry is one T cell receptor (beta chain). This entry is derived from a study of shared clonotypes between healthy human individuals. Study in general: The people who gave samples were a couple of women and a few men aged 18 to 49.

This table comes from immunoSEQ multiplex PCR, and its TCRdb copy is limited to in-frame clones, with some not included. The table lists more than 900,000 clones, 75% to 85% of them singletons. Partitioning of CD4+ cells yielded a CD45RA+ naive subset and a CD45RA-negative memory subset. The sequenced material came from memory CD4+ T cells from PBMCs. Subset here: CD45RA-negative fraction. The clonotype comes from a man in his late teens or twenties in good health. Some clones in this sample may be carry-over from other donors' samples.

The DNA of the CDR3 is TGCGCCAGCAGGAAGATCGGGGCGGCCCAGTACTTC. Translated: CASRKIGAAQYF. The genes are TRBV10-2 and TRBJ2-5, with D perhaps being TRBD1 or TRBD2 (5 bases each). Trimming pared 6 bases from V and 9 bases from J, leaving 14 bases between. The CDR3 runs to 12 residues. Germline V CDR1 and CDR2: WSHSY, SAAADI.